This T cell receptor beta chain was found in a study of shared clonotypes between healthy human individuals. Positive CCR7 selection of CD45RO-negative cells yielded the naive CD8 cells, and terminally differentiated effector memory CD45RA+ cells were excluded. Donors included only healthy HIV-negative adults lacking recent acute infections or vaccinations. Genomic DNA of each subset was evenly split across several immunoSEQ plates. Replicate PCRs for sorted subsets used approximately 220 ng DNA; this equaled 30,000 to 35,000 T cell genomes. The data were produced by immunoSEQ multiplex PCR, yet TCRdb's version contains in-frame clones alone and is incomplete. The profile shows under 1 million clones, about 92% of them singletons. V lost 3 bases and J 0 bases, leaving 28 bases between the germline ends. This CDR3 has 21 residues. The germline gives CDR1 MDHEN, CDR2 SYDVKM.

J is TRBJ2-3 and V is TRBV28; possibly TRBD2 for D (5 bases). The sequencing input was naive CD8+ T cells sorted from blood. This TCR came from a man aged 25-45 years in good health. As DNA, the CDR3 is TGTGCCAGCAGTTTCATATTCGCCGTACGGGTAACAGCGGAGAGCACAGATACGCAGTATTTT. It translates to CASSFIFAVRVTAESTDTQYF.